The entry below describes one T cell receptor (beta chain). Its matching antigen is unknown. This CDR3 has 12 amino acids. From germline, CDR1 is WNHNN and CDR2 SYGVQD (reference sequence). V was clipped by 2 bases and J by 2 bases, with 1 base between them. The data are from a study of T cell responses to AZD1222 COVID-19 vaccine. General observations from the study: None of the repertoires were sampled until the peak T cell response had passed. Baseline seropositivity characterized only six AZD1222 recipients. Donor demographics were predominantly white British with a female majority; clonal diversity may be underestimated.

The protocol was immunoSEQ multiplex PCR, while the TCRdb copy is restricted to in-frame clones and leaves out a portion. Of over 130,000 clones listed, 92% are singletons. Pooling of second doses given at about 4 or about 12 weeks was done. The material was peripheral blood, obtained 28 days after the second AZD1222 dose. This TCR was recovered from an adult who received the AZD1222 COVID-19 vaccine. V and J are TRBV10-1 and TRBJ1-5; D remains unclear. The CDR3 is CASSEGNQPQHF. CDR3 in DNA: TGCGCCAGCAGTGAGGGCAATCAGCCCCAGCATTTT.